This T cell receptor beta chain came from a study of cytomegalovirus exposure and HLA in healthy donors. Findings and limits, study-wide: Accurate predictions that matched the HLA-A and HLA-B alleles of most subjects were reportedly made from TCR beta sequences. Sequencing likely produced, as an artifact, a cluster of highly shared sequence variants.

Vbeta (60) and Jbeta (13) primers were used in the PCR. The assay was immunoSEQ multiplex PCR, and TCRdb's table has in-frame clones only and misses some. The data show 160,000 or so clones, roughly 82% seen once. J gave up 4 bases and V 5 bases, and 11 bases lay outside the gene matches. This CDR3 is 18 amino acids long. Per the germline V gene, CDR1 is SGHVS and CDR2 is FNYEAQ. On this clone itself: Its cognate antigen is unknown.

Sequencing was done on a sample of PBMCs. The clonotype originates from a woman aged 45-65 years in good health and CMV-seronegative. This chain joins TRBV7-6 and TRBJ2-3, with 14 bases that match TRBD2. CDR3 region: CASSRGLAGGRGPDTQYF. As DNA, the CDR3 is TGTGCCAGCAGCCGAGGACTAGCGGGAGGAAGGGGCCCAGATACGCAGTATTTT.